This T cell receptor (beta chain) was obtained from a study of blood T cell repertoires in COVID-19. At the level of the study: COVID-19 samples, acute and convalescent, were from the United States, Italy and Spain.

In the original processing: Cell counts per sample came from amplifying reference gene primers. TCRdb's copy holds only in-frame clones and misses some; the assay was immunoSEQ multiplex PCR. The DNA gave D and trimming, while V, J and clone size come from that table. This table has about 270,000 clones, approximately 81% appearing once. J gave up 4 bases and V 3 bases, and 4 bases lay outside the gene matches. CDR1 is LGHNA, CDR2 YSLEER, per germline. CDR3 length equals 17 residues. This clone was recorded only once. This clonotype was sampled from a woman aged 55-70 years with active or convalescent COVID-19. This sequence joins TRBV4-3 and TRBJ2-1; TRBD2 aligns across 15 bases. Material: peripheral blood. CDR3 nucleotide sequence: TGCGCCAGCAGCCAGGGACTAGCGGGGGGCCCGTACAATGAGCAGTTCTTC. Residues: CASSQGLAGGPYNEQFF.